Listed here are 21 T cell receptor beta chains from one sample, sequenced in a study of T cell changes during pregnancy in multiple sclerosis. TCRdb's table, derived via immunoSEQ multiplex PCR, lists solely in-frame clones and lacks some. The data contain around 130,000 clones, 90% to 98% of them seen just once; the ten biggest clones take up 0.44%. The sequenced sample was peripheral blood, obtained after pregnancy. The receptors derive from a female donor with multiple sclerosis, enrolled in a pregnancy study.

This rearrangement joins TRBV7-2 to TRBJ2-7; TRBD2 matches 14 bases. The CDR3 consists of 19 residues. CDR1 is SGHTA, CDR2 FQGNSA, per germline. V lost 4 bases and J lost 2; bases outside the gene matches: 13. The CDR3 coding sequence is TGTGCCAGCAGCTATCTTGGGACTAGCGGGAGTTGGGTTCCCTACGAGCAGTACTTC. Protein: CASSYLGTSGSWVPYEQYF.

V and J are TRBV7-6 and TRBJ2-2; 7 nucleotides agree with TRBD2. V shed 1 base and J 2 bases; nucleotides not matched to a gene: 1. Germline values: CDR1 SGHVS, CDR2 FNYEAQ. The CDR3 contains 15 residues. The CDR3, as DNA: TGTGCCAGCAGCTTAGGACTAGCTAACACCGGGGAGCTGTTTTTT. Amino acid sequence: CASSLGLANTGELFF.

This clone was counted once. The chain joins TRBV5-1 to TRBJ2-3; 11 bases are shared with TRBD2. This CDR3 comprises 20 residues. With V trimmed by 0 bases and J by 0 bases, 12 bases remained unmatched. CDR1 is SGHRS and CDR2 is YFSETQ in the germline V gene. This CDR3 is CASSLGGTSGRTTSTDTQYF. The CDR3 region has the DNA TGCGCCAGCAGCTTGGGGGGTACTAGCGGGAGAACCACTAGCACAGATACGCAGTATTTT.

This chain links TRBV28 with TRBJ2-3; TRBD1 aligns across 9 bases. CDR1 and CDR2 from the germline V gene are MDHEN and SYDVKM. V was pared by 6 bases and J by 2 bases, with 3 bases of the junction left unmatched. The CDR3 consists of 14 residues. DNA of the CDR3: TGTGCCAGCAGCGGACAGGGGACCACAGATACGCAGTATTTT. Translation gives CASSGQGTTDTQYF.

The chain links TRBV28 to TRBJ2-5; 11 bases agree with TRBD1. V trimming: 4 bases; J trimming: 5 bases; junction bases outside the gene matches: 6. This CDR3 comprises 15 residues. Germline CDR1 MDHEN, CDR2 SYDVKM. The CDR3 DNA reads as TGTGCCAGCAGTTCATCCGGGACAGGGGGGGAGACCCAGTACTTC. Translated, it gives CASSSSGTGGETQYF. Based on the CDR3 plus reference TRBV28 and TRBJ2-5, the full variable domain is DVKVTQSSRYLVKRTGEKVFLECVQDMDHENMFWYRQDPGLGLRLIYFSYDVKMKEKGDIPEGYSVSREKKERFSLILESASTNQTSMYLCASSSSGTGGETQYFGPGTRLLVL.

The chain joins TRBV2 to TRBJ1-2, with D possibly TRBD1 on 5 matching bases. V lost 6 bases, J lost 0 bases, and 8 bases lay in between. Germline V gives CDR1 SNHLY, CDR2 FYNNEI. The CDR3 covers 13 residues. The CDR3 nucleotides read TGTGCCAGCAGAGAGGACACTAACTATGGCTACACCTTC. Residues: CASREDTNYGYTF. Based on the CDR3 plus reference TRBV2 and TRBJ1-2, the full variable domain is EPEVTQTPSHQVTQMGQEVILRCVPISNHLYFYWYRQILGQKVEFLVSFYNNEISEKSEIFDDQFSVERPDGSNFTLKIRSTKLEDSAMYFCASREDTNYGYTFGSGTRLTVV.

The sample holds one count of this clone. The rearrangement joins TRBV7-9 to TRBJ2-7, with TRBD1 as a possible D gene (6 bases). The germline CDR1 and CDR2 sequences are SEHNR and FQNEAQ (reference sequence). Trimming stripped 4 bases from V and 3 bases from J, with 13 bases between. The CDR3 consists of 14 residues. CDR3 residues: CASSSGTPDYEQYF. CDR3 in DNA: TGTGCCAGCAGCTCCGGGACACCGGACTACGAGCAGTACTTC.

This clone has a handful of counts. V usage is TRBV6-6 and J usage is TRBJ1-2, with D possibly matching TRBD1 (6 bases). The germline gives CDR1 MNHNY, CDR2 SVGAGI (reference sequence). The CDR3 has 15 residues. Between the trimmed V and J ends, which lost 5 bases and 1 base, there was a span of 14 bases. The CDR3 sequence is CASSHRDTLNYGYTF. The CDR3 coding sequence is TGTGCCAGCAGTCACCGGGACACTCTTAACTATGGCTACACCTTC.

This clone appeared a few times. The genes are TRBV7-9 and TRBJ1-2; no reliable D call. The CDR3 runs to 13 residues. The germline V and J ends were trimmed by 0 bases and 4 bases, with 6 bases remaining between them. CDR1 SEHNR and CDR2 FQNEAQ come from the germline V gene (reference sequence). The CDR3 protein is CASSLALSYGYTF. The CDR3 DNA follows: TGTGCCAGCAGCTTAGCCCTGAGCTATGGCTACACCTTC.

The genes are TRBV6-1 and TRBJ2-3; 10 nucleotides match TRBD2. V was pared by 8 bases and J by 4 bases, with 3 bases of the junction left unmatched. Germline V gene data show CDR1 as MNHNS and CDR2 as SASEGT. The CDR3 covers 13 residues. The CDR3 bases are TGTGCCAGCGGGCTAGCGGGAGCAGATACGCAGTATTTT. Translated: CASGLAGADTQYF.

The chain couples TRBV25-1 to TRBJ2-7, with 7 bases matching TRBD1. Trimming removed 5 bases from V and 1 base from J; junction bases left unmatched: 2. The CDR3 is 13 residues long. In germline, CDR1 is MGHDK, CDR2 SYGVNS. CDR3 region: CASSWGQSYEQYF. The CDR3 region has the DNA TGTGCCAGCAGTTGGGGACAGTCCTACGAGCAGTACTTC.

The V and J genes are TRBV5-4 and TRBJ2-1; 7 bases are shared with TRBD2. V was clipped by 2 bases and J by 5 bases; unmatched bases: 7. Germline values: CDR1 SGHNT, CDR2 YYREEE (reference sequence). This CDR3 is built from 15 residues. This CDR3 is CASSFTGTTHNEQFF. CDR3 in DNA: TGTGCCAGCAGCTTTACCGGGACTACCCACAATGAGCAGTTCTTC.

Only a few counts were recorded for this clone. One end of the junction fails to match germline, which may point to a read error. The chain joins TRBV7-3 to TRBJ2-5; 8 bases align to TRBD2. Germline loops: CDR1 SGHTA, CDR2 FQGTGA. CDR3 length: 13 residues. The CDR3 DNA reads TGTGCCAGCAGCATAACGGGGGGGAAGACCCAGTACTTC. Amino acids: CASSITGGKTQYF.

Here the CDR3 reads CASSRPRQVMNTEAFF. CDR3 DNA: TGTGCCAGCAGCCGACCCCGGCAGGTAATGAACACTGAAGCTTTCTTT. The rearrangement joins TRBV7-8 to TRBJ1-1, with D hard to call. Germline V gives CDR1 SGHVS, CDR2 FQNEAQ. This CDR3 is 16 amino acids long. V lost 5 bases and J lost 0, with 16 bases in between.

The V call is TRBV5-4, the J call TRBJ2-3; 9 positions agree with TRBD2. With 2 bases clipped from V and 4 bases from J, the junction kept 5 bases outside the gene matches. Germline V gene data show CDR1 as SGHNT and CDR2 as YYREEE (reference sequence). The CDR3 has 15 residues. The CDR3 DNA is TGTGCCAGCAGCTTTAGCGGGAGAGGAGCAGATACGCAGTATTTT. It translates to CASSFSGRGADTQYF.

This chain joins TRBV7-2 and TRBJ1-1; 7 bases match TRBD1. The CDR3 is made up of 13 amino acids. V was pared by 4 bases and J by 5 bases, with 4 bases of the junction left unmatched. From germline, CDR1 is SGHTA and CDR2 FQGNSA. CDR3 DNA sequence: TGTGCCAGCAGCTCTAACAGGGGTACTGAAGCTTTCTTT. It yields the protein CASSSNRGTEAFF.

V usage is TRBV19 and J usage is TRBJ1-3; D is uncertain. In germline, CDR1 is LNHDA, CDR2 SQIVND (reference sequence). Deletions cut 4 bases from V and 0 bases from J, with 10 bases between. The CDR3 spans 15 residues. Here the CDR3 reads CASSKIPSSGNTIYF. The CDR3 DNA sequence: TGTGCCAGTAGTAAAATCCCGAGCTCTGGAAACACCATATATTTT.

The genes are TRBV6-5 and TRBJ2-7; 10 bases fit TRBD2. V shed 5 bases and J 2 bases; nucleotides not matched to a gene: 6. Germline V gene lookup returns CDR1 MNHEY and CDR2 SVGAGI. The CDR3 length is 15 residues. CDR3: CASSPYSGGTYEQYF. The CDR3 region has the DNA TGTGCCAGCAGTCCCTATAGCGGGGGGACCTACGAGCAGTACTTC.

This clone was found once. V gene TRBV5-1 combines with J gene TRBJ2-7; 9 bases fit TRBD2. CDR3 length: 17 residues. Germline CDR1 SGHRS, CDR2 YFSETQ. V shed 0 bases and J 2 bases; nucleotides not matched to a gene: 9. The CDR3 bases are TGCGCCAGCAGCTTGGGACTAGCGGCCCCATCGGCCTACGAGCAGTACTTC. Its protein is CASSLGLAAPSAYEQYF.

CDR3 loop: CASELTTSGRRKTQYF. CDR3 sequence (DNA): TGTGCCAGCGAGTTGACCACTAGCGGGAGGAGGAAGACCCAGTACTTC. This chain joins TRBV2 and TRBJ2-5; 12 bases agree with TRBD2. Germline V CDR1 and CDR2: SNHLY, FYNNEI. Unmatched junction bases numbered 13, after V lost 8 bases and J lost 6 bases. The CDR3 has 16 residues.

The V and J genes are TRBV9 and TRBJ2-2; D perhaps matches TRBD2 (5 bases). The CDR3 totals 16 residues. The V and J ends lost 5 bases and 0 bases respectively, with 14 bases between them. CDR1 SGDLS and CDR2 YYNGEE come from the germline V gene. The CDR3 sequence is CASRPGEGANTGELFF. The DNA for the CDR3 is TGTGCCAGCAGGCCGGGTGAGGGAGCGAACACCGGGGAGCTGTTTTTT.